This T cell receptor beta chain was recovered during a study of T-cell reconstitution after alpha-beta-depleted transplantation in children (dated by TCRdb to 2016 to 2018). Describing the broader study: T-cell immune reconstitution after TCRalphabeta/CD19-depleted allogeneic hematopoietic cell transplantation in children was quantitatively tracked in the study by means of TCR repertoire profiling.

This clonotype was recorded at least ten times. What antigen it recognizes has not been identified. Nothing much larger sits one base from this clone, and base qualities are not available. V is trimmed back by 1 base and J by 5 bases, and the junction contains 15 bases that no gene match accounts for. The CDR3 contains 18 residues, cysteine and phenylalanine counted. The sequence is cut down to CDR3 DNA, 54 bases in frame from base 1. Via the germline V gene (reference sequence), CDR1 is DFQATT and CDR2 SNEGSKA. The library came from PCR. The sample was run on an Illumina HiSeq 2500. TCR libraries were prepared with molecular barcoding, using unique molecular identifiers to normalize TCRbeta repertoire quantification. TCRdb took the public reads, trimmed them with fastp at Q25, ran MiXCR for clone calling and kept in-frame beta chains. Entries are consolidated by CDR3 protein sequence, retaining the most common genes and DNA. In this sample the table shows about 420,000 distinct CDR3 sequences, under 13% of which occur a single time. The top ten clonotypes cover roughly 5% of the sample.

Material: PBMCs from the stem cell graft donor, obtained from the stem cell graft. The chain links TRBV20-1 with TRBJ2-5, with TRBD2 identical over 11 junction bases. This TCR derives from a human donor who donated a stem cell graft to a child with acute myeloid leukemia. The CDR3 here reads CSARAESRLAGLYETQYF. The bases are TGCAGTGCTAGAGCAGAATCTAGACTAGCGGGGTTGTACGAGACCCAGTACTTC.